The source of this T cell receptor (beta chain) is a study of OX40 agonist ivuxolimab in advanced cancers. In the case of this clone: The target antigen is unknown.

Findings and limits, study-wide: Both blood CD4+ and CD8+ T cells showed clonal growth by week 6 at 0.1 to 3.0 mg/kg.

The method was immunoSEQ multiplex PCR; TCRdb's version includes in-frame clones alone and lacks a portion of them. Among some 130,000 clones listed, 80% to 90% were seen once. The sequencing used CD4+ or CD8+ T cells sorted from blood, collected in a trial of the OX40 agonist ivuxolimab. The sequence was obtained from an adult with an advanced solid tumor such as melanoma, head and neck, liver or kidney cancer.

The CDR3 spells CASSPTDRAFQPQHF. CDR3 in DNA: TGTGCCAGCTCACCGACGGACAGGGCGTTTCAGCCCCAGCATTTT. The chain carries TRBV18 and TRBJ1-5; 8 bases are shared with TRBD1. Losses at the gene ends were 3 bases for V and 6 bases for J; bases not matched to a gene: 7. The germline gives CDR1 KGHSH, CDR2 LQKENI. CDR3 length equals 15 residues.